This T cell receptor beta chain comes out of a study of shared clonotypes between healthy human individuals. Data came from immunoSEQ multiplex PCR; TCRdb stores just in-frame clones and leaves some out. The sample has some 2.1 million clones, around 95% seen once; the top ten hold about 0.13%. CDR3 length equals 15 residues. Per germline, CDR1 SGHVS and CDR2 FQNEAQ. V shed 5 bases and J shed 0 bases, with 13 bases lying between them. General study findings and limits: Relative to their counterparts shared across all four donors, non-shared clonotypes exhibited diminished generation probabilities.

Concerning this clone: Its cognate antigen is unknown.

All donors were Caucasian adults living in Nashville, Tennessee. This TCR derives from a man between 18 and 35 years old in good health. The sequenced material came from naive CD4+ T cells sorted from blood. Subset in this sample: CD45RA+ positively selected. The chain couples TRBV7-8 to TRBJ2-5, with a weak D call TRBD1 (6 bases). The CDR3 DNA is TGTGCCAGCAGCAACCGGGACAACTACCAAGAGACCCAGTACTTC. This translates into CASSNRDNYQETQYF. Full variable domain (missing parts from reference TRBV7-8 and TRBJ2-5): GAGVSQSPRYKVAKRGQDVALRCDPISGHVSLFWYQQALGQGPEFLTYFQNEAQLDKSGLPSDRFFAERPEGSVSTLKIQRTQQEDSAVYLCASSNRDNYQETQYFGPGTRLLVL.